This T cell receptor (beta chain) originates from a study of blood T cell repertoires in COVID-19. Sequencing was performed with immunoSEQ multiplex PCR; in TCRdb, only in-frame clones are kept and a portion is missing. The repertoire has about 100,000 clones, around 79% of them found once; the top ten carry about 24%. This TCR came from a human donor in a cohort sampled during active COVID-19. Sequencing was carried out using peripheral blood.

The CDR3 sequence: CASSDLSSGSNEQFF. CDR3 in DNA: TGTGCCAGCAGTGACCTCAGTAGCGGGAGCAATGAGCAGTTCTTC. The V gene is TRBV6-4, the J gene TRBJ2-1; 9 bases match TRBD2. The J segment lost 6 bases and the V segment lost 2 bases, leaving 5 bases of the junction unmatched. Germline V gene data show CDR1 as MRHNA and CDR2 as SNTAGT. This CDR3 has 15 amino acids.